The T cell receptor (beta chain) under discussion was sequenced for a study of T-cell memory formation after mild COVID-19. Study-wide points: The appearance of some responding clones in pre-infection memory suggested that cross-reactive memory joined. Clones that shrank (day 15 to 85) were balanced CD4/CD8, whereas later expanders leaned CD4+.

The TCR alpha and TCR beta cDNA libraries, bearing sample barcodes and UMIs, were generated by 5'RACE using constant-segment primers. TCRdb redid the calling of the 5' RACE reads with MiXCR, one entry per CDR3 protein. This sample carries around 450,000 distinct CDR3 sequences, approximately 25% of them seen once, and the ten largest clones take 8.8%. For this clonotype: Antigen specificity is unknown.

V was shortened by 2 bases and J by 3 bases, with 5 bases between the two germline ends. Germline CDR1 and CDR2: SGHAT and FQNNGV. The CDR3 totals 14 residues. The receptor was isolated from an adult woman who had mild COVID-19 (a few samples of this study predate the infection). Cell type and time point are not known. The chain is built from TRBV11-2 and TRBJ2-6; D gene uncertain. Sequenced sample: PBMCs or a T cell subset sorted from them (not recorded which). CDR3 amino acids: CASSLLLGANVLTF. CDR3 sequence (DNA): TGTGCCAGCAGCTTATTGCTTGGGGCCAACGTCCTGACTTTC.